The 20 T cell receptor beta chains listed next were all sequenced from one sample in a study of blood T cells in healthy people across ages (dated by TCRdb to the mid-2010s). The library came from 5' RACE. Sequencing took place on an Illumina HiSeq 2500. A second PCR of roughly 6 to 11 cycles was performed with a sample-barcoded 5' primer and a J-beta primer mix. Using fastp trimming at Q25 and MiXCR clonotype assembly, TCRdb reanalyzed the public sequencing data and kept in-frame beta chains. Entries are consolidated by CDR3 protein sequence, retaining the most common genes and DNA. For this sample the table gives over 500,000 distinct CDR3 sequences, of which approximately 52% were detected only once. The top ten clones comprise less than 15% of the sample. Source material: blood. The receptors here all came from a woman of 80 years or more in good health.

This chain joins TRBV15 and TRBJ2-2, with a weak D call TRBD1 (6 bases). Trimming stripped 3 bases from V and 7 bases from J, with 12 bases between. CDR3 length equals 14 residues. CDR1 and CDR2 from the germline V gene are LNHNV and YYDKDF (reference sequence). This CDR3 is CATSRWQGNGELFF. CDR3 nucleotide sequence: TGTGCCACCAGCAGGTGGCAGGGGAACGGGGAGCTGTTTTTT.

V is TRBV29-1 and J is TRBJ2-5; D is unresolved. The V end lost 6 bases, the J end lost 5 bases, and 13 bases lay between the germline ends. The CDR3 runs to 12 residues. Germline CDR1 SQVTM, CDR2 ANQGSEA. CDR3 coding DNA: TGCAGCGTCGACCCCCAGGCTGAGACCCAGTACTTC. Protein sequence: CSVDPQAETQYF.

This clonotype was seen many times. The J gene is TRBJ2-5, the V gene TRBV7-8, with D possibly TRBD1 on 6 matching bases. The germline V gene has CDR1 SGHVS and CDR2 FQNEAQ. The length of the CDR3 is 14 residues. Trimming removed 2 bases from V and 0 bases from J, with 7 bases in between. The DNA for the CDR3 is TGTGCCAGCAGCTTACGGACAGACCAAGAGACCCAGTACTTC. This sequence encodes CASSLRTDQETQYF.

This clonotype showed up just a few times. This chain uses TRBV20-1 with TRBJ2-5; 7 bases agree with TRBD2. The CDR3 spans 14 residues. With 1 base clipped from V and 11 bases from J, the junction kept 13 bases outside the gene matches. Germline CDR1 DFQATT, CDR2 SNEGSKA (reference sequence). This CDR3 reads CSARAGGLNNEQYF. In nucleotides, the CDR3 is TGCAGTGCTAGAGCGGGGGGACTCAACAATGAGCAGTACTTC.

The chain joins TRBV11-1 to TRBJ2-1; D assignment may be TRBD1 or TRBD2 (5 bases each). This CDR3 spans 15 amino acids. The V end was cut by 5 bases, the J end by 6 bases, with 17 bases between. Per the germline V gene, CDR1 is SGHAT and CDR2 is FQDESV (reference sequence). For the CDR3, the DNA is TGTGCCAGCAGCCAGACCGGGACCTCTTTCAATGAGCAGTTCTTC. Its protein product is CASSQTGTSFNEQFF. Full variable domain (rest looked up from reference TRBV11-1 and TRBJ2-1): EAEVAQSPRYKITEKSQAVAFWCDPISGHATLYWYRQILGQGPELLVQFQDESVVDDSQLPKDRFSAERLKGVDSTLKIQPAELGDSAMYLCASSQTGTSFNEQFFGPGTRLTVL.

The genes are TRBV20-1 and TRBJ2-1; 14 bases are shared with TRBD2. Germline V gene data show CDR1 as DFQATT and CDR2 as SNEGSKA (reference sequence). V shed 6 bases and J 7 bases; nucleotides not matched to a gene: 8. CDR3 size: 15 residues. CDR3 in amino acids: CSAIRLAGGKNEQFF. The CDR3 DNA sequence: TGCAGTGCCATCCGACTAGCGGGAGGGAAAAATGAGCAGTTCTTC.

V usage is TRBV24-1 and J usage is TRBJ2-5; 12 bases are a match to TRBD2. Germline V gene data show CDR1 as KGHDR and CDR2 as SFDVKD. J gave up 5 bases and V 4 bases, and 4 bases lay outside the gene matches. The CDR3 extends over 15 amino acids. CDR3 protein: CATSETSGGRETQYF. CDR3 bases: TGTGCCACCAGTGAGACTAGCGGGGGAAGGGAGACCCAGTACTTC.

The chain has TRBV7-2 and TRBJ2-5; tentative D call: TRBD2 (6 bases). V dropped 4 bases and J dropped 11 bases, with 11 bases sitting between them. Looked up from germline, CDR1 is SGHTA and CDR2 is FQGNSA. The CDR3 has 11 residues. The CDR3 coding sequence is TGTGCCAGCAGCTCAAGGGAGGAGCAGTACTTC. Residues: CASSSREEQYF.

This clonotype has a count of ten or more. The gene calls are TRBV29-1 and TRBJ1-2; tentative D call: TRBD1 (5 bases). Germline assignment: CDR1 SQVTM and CDR2 ANQGSEA. V gave up 1 base and J gave up 4 bases, with 13 bases separating them. The CDR3 is made up of 14 amino acids. The CDR3 reads CSVEGRIGGYGYTF. The CDR3 nucleotides read TGCAGCGTTGAAGGGAGAATCGGGGGCTATGGCTACACCTTC.

Ten or more counts support this clonotype. This chain uses TRBV29-1 with TRBJ2-1; D is unclear. V shed 4 bases and J shed 0 bases, with 13 bases lying between them. Germline CDR1 SQVTM, CDR2 ANQGSEA. This CDR3 region has 15 residues. For the CDR3, the DNA is TGCAGCGTTGCGGGCGGCCTAAACTCCTACAATGAGCAGTTCTTC. Amino acids: CSVAGGLNSYNEQFF.

This clonotype was found many times. The V and J genes are TRBV27 and TRBJ2-7; D possibly corresponds to TRBD1 (5 bases). This CDR3 is built from 14 residues. Germline V gene sequence: CDR1 MNHEY, CDR2 SMNVEV (reference sequence). The V gene lost 6 bases and the J gene lost 0 bases, with 12 bases spanning the gap. CDR3 nucleotides: TGTGCCAGCAGACGACAGACTCCCTCCTACGAGCAGTACTTC. It specifies CASRRQTPSYEQYF.

The chain links TRBV20-1 to TRBJ1-2; D remains ambiguous. Deletions cut 6 bases from V and 6 bases from J, with 11 bases between. In germline, CDR1 is DFQATT, CDR2 SNEGSKA (reference sequence). The CDR3 consists of 11 residues. The CDR3 loop reads CSALYRDGYTF. For the CDR3, the DNA is TGCAGTGCCCTGTACAGAGATGGCTACACCTTC.

The CDR3 loop is CASRTWGTSLSYEQYF. In nucleotides, the CDR3 is TGTGCCAGCAGGACGTGGGGGACTAGCCTCTCCTACGAGCAGTACTTC. The rearrangement joins TRBV6-2 or TRBV6-3 to TRBJ2-7; 9 nucleotides match TRBD2. Germline V lookup: CDR1 MNHEY, CDR2 SVGEGT. The V gene end was trimmed by 6 bases and the J gene end by 0 bases; junction bases not matched to a gene: 9. This CDR3 is 16 amino acids long.

In this sample, this clonotype turned up once. The chain has TRBV12-3 or TRBV12-4 and TRBJ2-7, with D perhaps TRBD2 (6 bases). The CDR3 covers 15 residues. V was pared by 5 bases and J by 2 bases, with 16 bases between. CDR3 residues: CASSTSGPGAYEQYF. The CDR3 nucleotides are TGTGCCAGCAGTACCTCCGGGCCGGGGGCCTACGAGCAGTACTTC.

This rearrangement joins TRBV29-1 to TRBJ2-1; D is undetermined. Trimming removed 6 bases at V and 9 bases at J, with 12 bases between. The CDR3 sequence is 11 residues long. Germline CDR1 is SQVTM and CDR2 is ANQGSEA. The CDR3 spells CSVAWRSEQFF. Written as DNA, the CDR3 is TGCAGCGTCGCCTGGCGAAGTGAGCAGTTCTTC.

This clonotype was picked up one time. This chain connects TRBV28 to TRBJ2-7; 7 nucleotides align to TRBD1. V was pared by 4 bases and J by 2 bases, with 5 bases of the junction left unmatched. The CDR3 covers 14 residues. The germline V gene has CDR1 MDHEN and CDR2 SYDVKM. CDR3 nucleotides: TGTGCCAGCAGTTCCCCCGGGACAGCCTACGAGCAGTACTTC. This translates into CASSSPGTAYEQYF.

The chain links TRBV7-2 to TRBJ2-2, with D possibly TRBD1 on 5 matching bases. CDR3 length: 13 amino acids. Per the germline V gene, CDR1 is SGHTA and CDR2 is FQGNSA. The V gene lost 5 bases and the J gene lost 9 bases, with 13 bases spanning the gap. The DNA for the CDR3 is TGTGCCAGCAGCCCAGGGAAGGGCAGGGAGCTGTTTTTT. It is translated as CASSPGKGRELFF.

This chain connects TRBV2 to TRBJ2-1; weak D call: TRBD2 (6 bases). The DNA end favors TRBJ2-7, so the J call may be wrong. CDR1 is SNHLY, CDR2 FYNNEI, per germline. This CDR3 has 16 amino acids. The CDR3 loop is CASRPEGRSSYNEQYF. The CDR3 nucleotides read TGTGCCAGCAGGCCGGAGGGTAGGAGCTCCTACAATGAGCAGTACTTC.

The chain is built from TRBV9 and TRBJ2-7; D is perhaps TRBD2 (5 bases). The V and J ends lost 4 bases and 3 bases respectively, with 17 bases between them. CDR1 and CDR2 (germline): SGDLS, YYNGEE. The CDR3 covers 15 residues. The CDR3 nucleotides read TGTGCCAGCAGCAAGGGCCCCGGGGAACACTACGAGCAGTACTTC. This sequence encodes CASSKGPGEHYEQYF.

This clonotype showed up just a few times. The V gene is TRBV3-1, the J gene TRBJ1-6, with D uncertain. V lost 3 bases and J 3 bases, leaving 9 bases between the germline ends. This CDR3 comprises 15 residues. The germline V gene encodes CDR1 LGHDT and CDR2 YNNKEL (reference sequence). The CDR3 nucleotides are TGTGCCAGCAGCCAGGGATCTGGCTATAATTCACCCCTCCACTTT. Translated, it gives CASSQGSGYNSPLHF.